This note documents a single TCR beta chain sequence. Antigen: not known. The source of the sample is a study of blood T cells in healthy people across ages. The study, taken as a whole, reports: A strong correlation between TCR beta diversity and naive T cell percentage was seen.

Germline V gene lookup returns CDR1 DFQATT and CDR2 SNEGSKA (reference sequence). V lost 5 bases and J 3 bases, leaving 13 bases between the germline ends. The CDR3 loop spans 13 amino acids. For the second PCR, which ran for about 6 to 11 cycles, a sample-barcoded 5' primer and a J-beta primer mix were used. Each cDNA molecule carried a tag from a template-switch adaptor that contained 12 random nucleotides. All samples yielded 3 million or more CDR3-containing paired-end reads. TCRdb passed the 5' RACE reads through MiXCR, listing each CDR3 protein once. The sample has 600,000 or so distinct CDR3 sequences, more than 20% seen once. The authors drew about 9.9 milliliters of peripheral blood from each donor.

The sequence derives from a man between 65 and 79 years old in good health. Sequenced input: blood. The chain combines TRBV20-1 with TRBJ1-1, with D maybe TRBD1 (6 bases). Here the CDR3 reads CSADEQGYTEAFF. In DNA form, the CDR3 reads TGCAGTGCTGACGAACAGGGCTACACTGAAGCTTTCTTT.